The 13 T cell receptor beta chains below come from one sample, sequenced in a study of blood T cell repertoires in COVID-19. The repertoire was sequenced with immunoSEQ multiplex PCR; TCRdb's copy has only in-frame clones and lacks some. The sample records 180,000 or so clones, more than 80% being singletons. The sequenced sample was peripheral blood. Source of these receptors: a woman aged 60-75 years with acute or convalescent COVID-19.

The DNA for the CDR3 is TGTGCCAGCAGCTTAACAGGGGCAGATACGCAGTATTTT. It encodes CASSLTGADTQYF. The chain links TRBV11-2 to TRBJ2-3; 7 bases match TRBD1. V shed 2 bases and J 4 bases; nucleotides not matched to a gene: 0. This CDR3 region has 13 residues. CDR1 and CDR2 (germline): SGHAT, FQNNGV.

The V gene is TRBV21-1, the J gene TRBJ1-1; TRBD1 reflects the table's D call only, with no check against the DNA. TRBV21-1 is marked as a pseudogene. The CDR3 extends over 15 amino acids. CDR3 sequence: CASSKDGTENTEAFF. Here the CDR3 DNA reads TGTGCCAGCAGCAAAGACGGGACAGAGAACACTGAAGCTTTCTTT.

V and J are TRBV19 and TRBJ2-5; the match to TRBD1 covers 11 bases. Germline V gives CDR1 LNHDA, CDR2 SQIVND (reference sequence). The CDR3 loop spans 16 amino acids. V was clipped by 6 bases and J by 3 bases; unmatched bases: 9. CDR3 sequence (DNA): TGTGCCAGTAGCGCTCCCTGGGACAGGGGGAAAGAGACCCAGTACTTC. Translation: CASSAPWDRGKETQYF.

The V and J genes are TRBV28 and TRBJ2-7; 7 bases align to TRBD2. Germline lookup yields CDR1 MDHEN and CDR2 SYDVKM. The CDR3 extends over 14 amino acids. V was clipped by 6 bases and J by 5 bases; unmatched bases: 10. Here the CDR3 reads CASRPRRGRDEQYF. CDR3 nucleotide sequence: TGTGCCAGCAGGCCGCGTAGAGGGAGGGACGAGCAGTACTTC.

This chain uses TRBV3-1 (or the pseudogene TRBV3-2) with TRBJ2-1; 8 bases are a match to TRBD1. The CDR3 contains 11 residues. After removal of 9 bases from V and 12 bases from J, the junction contained 7 bases not matched to a gene. Looked up from germline, CDR1 is LGHDT and CDR2 is YNNKEL (reference sequence). CDR3 nucleotides: TGTGCCAGTAGCACCGGGACAGGGCAGTTCTTC. This gives the protein CASSTGTGQFF.

The chain is built from TRBV3-1 (or the pseudogene TRBV3-2) and TRBJ1-6; D is uncertain. This CDR3 comprises 15 residues. V was cut by 0 bases and J by 6 bases, with 9 bases left in between. CDR1 LGHDT and CDR2 YNNKEL come from the germline V gene (reference sequence). In DNA form, the CDR3 reads TGTGCCAGCAGCCAAGAGGGAGGGATTAATTCACCCCTCCACTTT. This encodes CASSQEGGINSPLHF.

This chain uses TRBV11-2 with TRBJ2-1, with 7 positions matching TRBD1. Unmatched junction bases numbered 11, after V lost 5 bases and J lost 7 bases. The CDR3 is 15 amino acids. Germline V gene lookup returns CDR1 SGHAT and CDR2 FQNNGV. This CDR3 reads CASSLRTGSWNEQFF. The CDR3 nucleotides read TGTGCCAGCAGCCTTAGGACAGGTAGCTGGAATGAGCAGTTCTTC. Full variable domain (remainder filled in from reference TRBV11-2 and TRBJ2-1): EAGVAQSPRYKIIEKRQSVAFWCNPISGHATLYWYQQILGQGPKLLIQFQNNGVVDDSQLPKDRFSAERLKGVDSTLKIQPAKLEDSAVYLCASSLRTGSWNEQFFGPGTRLTVL.

This clone was detected only once. The V gene is TRBV29-1, the J gene TRBJ1-2; D gene unclear. The length of the CDR3 is 10 residues. Per germline, CDR1 SQVTM and CDR2 ANQGSEA. Trimming shortened V by 2 bases and J by 6 bases, and 4 bases separated the two germline ends. CDR3 coding DNA: TGCAGCGTTGAACAGGATGGCTACACCTTC. This encodes CSVEQDGYTF.

This chain links TRBV4-1 with TRBJ1-5, with 8 bases fitting TRBD1. The germline V gene encodes CDR1 MGHRA and CDR2 YSYEKL. V lost 0 bases and J lost 0; bases outside the gene matches: 4. This CDR3 has 17 residues. The CDR3 reads CASSQDRGLGSNQPQHF. In DNA, the CDR3 is TGCGCCAGCAGCCAAGACAGGGGGCTTGGTAGCAATCAGCCCCAGCATTTT.

J is TRBJ2-7 and V is TRBV5-1; TRBD2 matches at 9 bases. Germline V gene lookup returns CDR1 SGHRS and CDR2 YFSETQ. This CDR3 has 14 residues. V shed 2 bases, J shed 4 bases, and the junction held 4 bases outside the gene matches. The CDR3 sequence: CASSLNSGRYEQYF. In nucleotides, the CDR3 is TGCGCCAGCAGCTTAAATAGCGGGAGATACGAGCAGTACTTC.

This clone was seen just once. The chain links TRBV6-1 to TRBJ1-1; maybe TRBD1 (6 bases). The ends were cut back, 4 bases at V and 1 base at J, with 16 bases in the middle. There are 16 residues in the CDR3. CDR1 and CDR2 from the germline V gene are MNHNS and SASEGT. CDR3 coding DNA: TGTGCCAGCAGTGGCCTCAGGGGCGGGGGGAACACTGAAGCTTTCTTT. Translated, it gives CASSGLRGGGNTEAFF.

The V gene is TRBV9, the J gene TRBJ1-3; D not resolved. V shed 0 bases and J shed 6 bases, with 10 bases lying between them. Germline V gene data show CDR1 as SGDLS and CDR2 as YYNGEE. The CDR3 has 14 amino acids. The CDR3 region has the DNA TGTGCCAGCAGCGTAGAGGCAGCGGAAAACACCATATATTTT. Translation gives CASSVEAAENTIYF.

The chain joins TRBV19 to TRBJ2-2; 9 positions match TRBD2. Germline V gene sequence: CDR1 LNHDA, CDR2 SQIVND (reference sequence). This CDR3 has 15 amino acids. The ends lost 4 bases at V and 5 bases at J; junction bases unmatched: 5. The CDR3 DNA is TGTGCCAGTAGTAAGACTAGCGGCAGGACCGGGGAGCTGTTTTTT. Translated, it gives CASSKTSGRTGELFF.